A single sample is the source of the 13 T cell receptor beta chains below, sequenced in a study of early T cells in non-severe SARS-CoV-2 infection. TCRdb itself ran the 5' RACE reads through MiXCR, one entry per CDR3 protein. The repertoire holds about 63,000 distinct CDR3 sequences, with under 15% as singletons. The source material was whole blood. All receptors derive from an adult who was a healthcare worker with PCR-confirmed SARS-CoV-2 infection or an uninfected control (not recorded which).

This clonotype was counted only a few times. This chain joins TRBV2 and TRBJ2-3; the match to TRBD2 covers 11 bases. The CDR3 has 16 residues. The germline CDR1 and CDR2 sequences are SNHLY and FYNNEI. V gave up 5 bases and J gave up 0 bases; unmatched junction bases: 4. Written as DNA, the CDR3 is TGTGCCAGCAGTCGACTAGCGGGGCTTAGCACAGATACGCAGTATTTT. It yields the protein CASSRLAGLSTDTQYF.

V and J are TRBV7-2 and TRBJ1-1, with 7 bases matching TRBD1. The CDR3 length is 13 residues. CDR1 and CDR2 from the germline V gene are SGHTA and FQGNSA. V was pared by 4 bases and J by 4 bases, with 3 bases of the junction left unmatched. CDR3 in amino acids: CASSWDRVTEAFF. The CDR3 DNA reads TGTGCCAGCAGCTGGGACAGAGTCACTGAAGCTTTCTTT. Using reference TRBV7-2 and TRBJ1-1 for the parts outside the CDR3, the full variable domain is GAGVSQSPSNKVTEKGKDVELRCDPISGHTALYWYRQSLGQGLEFLIYFQGNSAPDKSGLPSDRFSAERTGGSVSTLTIQRTQQEDSAVYLCASSWDRVTEAFFGQGTRLTVV.

The chain uses TRBV20-1 and TRBJ1-1, with D perhaps matching TRBD1 (5 bases). CDR1 and CDR2 (germline): DFQATT, SNEGSKA (reference sequence). The CDR3 covers 14 residues. Trimming pared 7 bases from V and 1 base from J, leaving 16 bases between. The CDR3 region is CSVAGGLENTEAFF. DNA for the CDR3: TGCAGTGTGGCGGGGGGGTTGGAGAACACTGAAGCTTTCTTT.

This clonotype has a count of ten or more. This chain connects TRBV27 to TRBJ2-3; D uncertain. Germline lookup yields CDR1 MNHEY and CDR2 SMNVEV (reference sequence). Trimming took off 7 bases at V and 5 bases at J, with 13 bases between the two ends. This CDR3 has 13 residues. The CDR3 nucleotides are TGTGCCAGCATGAGTGAGATCCGAGATACGCAGTATTTT. Its translation: CASMSEIRDTQYF.

This chain links TRBV27 with TRBJ2-3; D unclear. CDR1 MNHEY and CDR2 SMNVEV come from the germline V gene (reference sequence). The CDR3 contains 13 residues. V dropped 8 bases and J dropped 1 base, with 10 bases sitting between them. This CDR3 is CASPRGGTDTQYF. CDR3 nucleotides: TGTGCCAGCCCCCGTGGGGGCACAGATACGCAGTATTTT.

This chain links TRBV12-3 or TRBV12-4 with TRBJ2-1, with 10 bases lining up with TRBD2. With V trimmed by 2 bases and J by 9 bases, 4 bases remained unmatched. This CDR3 has 14 residues. The CDR3 DNA follows: TGTGCCAGCAGTTTAAGGGCTAGCGGGGGTGAGCAGTTCTTC. Protein sequence: CASSLRASGGEQFF.

This chain links TRBV19 with TRBJ2-2, with D unclear. This CDR3 is 12 amino acids long. CDR1 is LNHDA, CDR2 SQIVND, per germline (reference sequence). Trimming took off 3 bases at V and 4 bases at J, with 3 bases between the two ends. CDR3 coding DNA: TGTGCCAGTAGTATGGCCACCGGGGAGCTGTTTTTT. This gives the protein CASSMATGELFF.

This clonotype came up a few times. The J gene is TRBJ2-2, the V gene TRBV12-3 or TRBV12-4; D not resolved. The CDR3 runs to 13 residues. V was cut by 0 bases and J by 5 bases, with 4 bases left in between. CDR3: CASSLAETGELFF. The CDR3 DNA reads TGTGCCAGCAGTTTAGCGGAGACCGGGGAGCTGTTTTTT.

This clonotype was counted at least ten times. This chain uses TRBV3-1 with TRBJ1-1; a weak D match, TRBD1 (6 bases). Trimming removed 0 bases at V and 11 bases at J, with 10 bases between. Germline-derived CDR1 and CDR2 are LGHDT and YNNKEL (reference sequence). This CDR3 is built from 12 residues. DNA for the CDR3: TGTGCCAGCAGCCAAGATCCGGGGGCTGCTTTCTTT. Its protein is CASSQDPGAAFF.

In this sample, this clonotype turned up many times. The J gene is TRBJ1-1, the V gene TRBV7-9; D is undetermined. The CDR3 has 15 amino acids. The V and J ends lost 5 bases and 1 base respectively, with 14 bases between them. The germline CDR1 and CDR2 sequences are SEHNR and FQNEAQ (reference sequence). As DNA, the CDR3 is TGTGCCAGCAGCCAGGTGGTGGTCACGAACACTGAAGCTTTCTTT. This encodes CASSQVVVTNTEAFF.

This clonotype was detected only a few times. The gene calls are TRBV11-2 and TRBJ1-6; D unresolved. CDR1 SGHAT and CDR2 FQNNGV come from the germline V gene. The CDR3 totals 11 residues. Trimming cost V 5 bases and J 13 bases, with 9 bases left between them. The CDR3 spells CASSPLGPLHF. The CDR3 nucleotides are TGTGCCAGCAGCCCTCTGGGGCCCCTCCACTTT.

This clonotype turned up a few times. The CDR3 end shows no conserved phenylalanine or tryptophan, and so a read error is likely. V is TRBV10-3 and J is TRBJ2-1; 11 positions match TRBD2. The V gene end was trimmed by 3 bases and the J gene end by 3 bases; junction bases not matched to a gene: 4. This CDR3 comprises 16 residues. Germline CDR1 is ENHRY and CDR2 is SYGVKD. The CDR3: CAISESSGGLYNEQFS. CDR3 nucleotides: TGTGCCATCAGTGAATCTAGCGGGGGGCTCTACAATGAGCAGTTCTCC.

This clonotype was observed many times. V and J are TRBV7-8 and TRBJ1-2, with D perhaps TRBD1 (6 bases). The germline gives CDR1 SGHVS, CDR2 FQNEAQ. Trimming shortened V by 5 bases and J by 3 bases, and 16 bases separated the two germline ends. This CDR3 contains 15 residues. For the CDR3, the DNA is TGTGCCAGCAGCCCCATGGTGACAGGCGACTATGGCTACACCTTC. Protein sequence: CASSPMVTGDYGYTF.